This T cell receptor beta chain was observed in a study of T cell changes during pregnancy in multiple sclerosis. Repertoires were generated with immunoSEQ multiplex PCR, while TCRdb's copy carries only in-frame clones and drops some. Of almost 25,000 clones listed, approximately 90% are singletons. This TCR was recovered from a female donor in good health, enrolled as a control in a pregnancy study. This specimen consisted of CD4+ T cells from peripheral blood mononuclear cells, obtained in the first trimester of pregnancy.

CDR3 protein: CAITAGGPQETQYF. In DNA form, the CDR3 reads TGTGCCATCACGGCGGGAGGTCCACAAGAGACCCAGTACTTC. The chain uses TRBV10-3 and TRBJ2-5, with 8 bases lining up with TRBD2. Germline CDR1 and CDR2: ENHRY and SYGVKD. The CDR3 is 14 residues long. V trimming: 7 bases; J trimming: 2 bases; junction bases outside the gene matches: 6.